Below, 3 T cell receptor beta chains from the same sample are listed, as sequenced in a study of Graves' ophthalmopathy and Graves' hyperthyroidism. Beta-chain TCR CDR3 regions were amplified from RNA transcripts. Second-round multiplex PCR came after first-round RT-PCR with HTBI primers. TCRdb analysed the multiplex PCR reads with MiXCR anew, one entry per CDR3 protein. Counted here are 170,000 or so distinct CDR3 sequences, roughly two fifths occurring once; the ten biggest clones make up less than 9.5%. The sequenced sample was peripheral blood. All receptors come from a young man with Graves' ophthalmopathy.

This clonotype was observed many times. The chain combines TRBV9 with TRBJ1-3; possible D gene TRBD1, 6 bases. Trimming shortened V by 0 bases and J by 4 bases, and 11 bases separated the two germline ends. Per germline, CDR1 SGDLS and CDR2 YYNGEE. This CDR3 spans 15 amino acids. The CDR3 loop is CASSVGGQSGNTIYF. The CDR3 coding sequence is TGTGCCAGCAGCGTAGGGGGGCAGTCCGGAAACACCATATATTTT.

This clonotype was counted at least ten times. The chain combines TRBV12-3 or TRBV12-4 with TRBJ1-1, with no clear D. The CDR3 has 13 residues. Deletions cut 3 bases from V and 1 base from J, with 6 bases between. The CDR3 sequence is CASSFPPNTEAFF. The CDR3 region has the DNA TGTGCCAGCAGTTTCCCCCCGAACACTGAAGCTTTCTTT.

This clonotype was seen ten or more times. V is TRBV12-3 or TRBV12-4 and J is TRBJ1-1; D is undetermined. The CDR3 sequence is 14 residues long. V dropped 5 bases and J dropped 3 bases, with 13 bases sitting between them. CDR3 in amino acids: CASSQRVLDTEAFF. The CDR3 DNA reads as TGTGCCAGCAGTCAGAGGGTTCTGGACACTGAAGCTTTCTTT.